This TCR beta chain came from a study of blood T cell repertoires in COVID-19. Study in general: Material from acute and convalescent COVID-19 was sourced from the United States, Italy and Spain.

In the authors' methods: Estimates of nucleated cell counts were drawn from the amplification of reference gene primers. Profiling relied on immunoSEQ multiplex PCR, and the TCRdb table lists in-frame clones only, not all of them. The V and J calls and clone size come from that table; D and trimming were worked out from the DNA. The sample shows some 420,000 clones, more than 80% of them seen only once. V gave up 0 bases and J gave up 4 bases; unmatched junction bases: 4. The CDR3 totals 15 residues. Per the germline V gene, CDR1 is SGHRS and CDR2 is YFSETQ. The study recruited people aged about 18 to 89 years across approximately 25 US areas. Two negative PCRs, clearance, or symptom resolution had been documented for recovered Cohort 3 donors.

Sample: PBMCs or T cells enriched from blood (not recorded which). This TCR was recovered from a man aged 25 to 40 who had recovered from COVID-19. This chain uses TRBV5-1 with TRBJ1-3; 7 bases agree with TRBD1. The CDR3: CASSLDRGSGNTIYF. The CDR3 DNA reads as TGCGCCAGCAGCTTGGACAGGGGTTCGGGAAACACCATATATTTT. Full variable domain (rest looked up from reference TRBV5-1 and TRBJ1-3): KAGVTQTPRYLIKTRGQQVTLSCSPISGHRSVSWYQQTPGQGLQFLFEYFSETQRNKGNFPGRFSGRQFSNSRSEMNVSTLELGDSALYLCASSLDRGSGNTIYFGEGSWLTVV.